This entry lists 23 T cell receptor beta chains sequenced from one sample in a study of blood T cell repertoires in COVID-19. Sequencing used immunoSEQ multiplex PCR; TCRdb keeps in-frame clones, though not all of them. Here the sample spans tens of thousands of clones, about three quarters being singletons. Sequencing was performed on peripheral blood. These receptors were collected from a man in his 70s with acute or convalescent COVID-19.

The chain couples TRBV7-8 to TRBJ2-7; D may be TRBD1 (6 bases). The CDR3 is made up of 14 amino acids. Germline V gene data show CDR1 as SGHVS and CDR2 as FQNEAQ. The V gene lost 5 bases and the J gene lost 0 bases, with 11 bases spanning the gap. The CDR3 region is CASSLPTGSYEQYF. DNA for the CDR3: TGTGCCAGCAGCCTACCGACAGGCTCCTACGAGCAGTACTTC.

The CDR3 DNA reads TGTGCCAGCAGCCCTTTTTGGGGCGGCGAGCAGTACGTC. Translation gives CASSPFWGGEQYV. The gene calls are TRBV12-3 or TRBV12-4 and TRBJ2-7; D might be TRBD1 (5 bases). Trimming shortened V by 6 bases and J by 6 bases, and 15 bases separated the two germline ends. The CDR3 spans 13 residues.

Remarks on this clone: Different DNA sequences within this sample yield the same CDR3. This sequence joins TRBV9 and TRBJ2-2, with TRBD2 identical over 7 bases. Germline V gene lookup returns CDR1 SGDLS and CDR2 YYNGEE. The V segment lost 6 bases and the J segment 5 bases; nucleotides outside the gene matches: 13. The CDR3 spans 16 residues. CDR3 sequence reads: CASTPTAGPGTGELFF. The CDR3 DNA is TGTGCCAGCACCCCAACAGCGGGACCGGGTACCGGGGAGCTGTTTTTT.

The chain combines TRBV24-1 with TRBJ2-3; 8 nucleotides match TRBD2. V shed 5 bases and J 7 bases; nucleotides not matched to a gene: 16. CDR1 is KGHDR, CDR2 SFDVKD, per germline. CDR3 length: 17 amino acids. CDR3 residues: CATSAPMPPSGSHTQYF. The CDR3 DNA is TGTGCCACCAGTGCCCCCATGCCCCCCAGCGGGAGTCATACGCAGTATTTT.

This clone was counted ten times or more. Here the CDR3 DNA reads TGCGCCAGCAGCTGGGTCCCGGGACAAATCTCTGGAAACACCATATATTTT. Translated, it gives CASSWVPGQISGNTIYF. The V and J genes are TRBV5-1 and TRBJ1-3, with a possible D match to TRBD1 (6 bases). This CDR3 has 17 amino acids. Germline values: CDR1 SGHRS, CDR2 YFSETQ. The V end lost 3 bases, the J end lost 0 bases, and 16 bases lay between the germline ends.

The chain couples TRBV7-9 to TRBJ2-7, with TRBD2 identical over 7 bases. The CDR3 spans 12 residues. V shed 5 bases, J shed 5 bases, and the junction held 3 bases outside the gene matches. Germline CDR1 SEHNR, CDR2 FQNEAQ (reference sequence). The CDR3 DNA reads as TGTGCCAGCAGCGCGGGGGAGCACGAGCAGTACTTC. This gives the protein CASSAGEHEQYF.

This clone has more than one count but fewer than ten. The genes are TRBV10-2 and TRBJ2-3, with a tentative D call TRBD2 (6 bases). The germline V gene encodes CDR1 WSHSY and CDR2 SAAADI. The CDR3 contains 14 residues. V gave up 2 bases and J gave up 4 bases, with 10 bases separating them. CDR3 sequence (DNA): TGCGCCAGCAGTGAGAGGGGAGGACCAGATACGCAGTATTTT. It yields the protein CASSERGGPDTQYF.

The chain uses TRBV5-6 and TRBJ1-2, with 7 bases aligning to TRBD1. There are 15 residues in the CDR3. The germline CDR1 and CDR2 sequences are SGHDT and YYEEEE. With 3 bases clipped from V and 3 bases from J, the junction kept 8 bases outside the gene matches. The CDR3 loop is CASSWKTGSHYGYTF. CDR3 bases: TGTGCCAGCAGCTGGAAGACAGGGTCTCACTATGGCTACACCTTC.

This clone appeared a few times. The sample contains more than one DNA sequence encoding this CDR3. The J gene is TRBJ2-2, the V gene TRBV15, with TRBD2 matching over 9 bases. Germline loops: CDR1 LNHNV, CDR2 YYDKDF (reference sequence). Germline trimming cut 2 bases from V and 5 bases from J; bases unmatched to any gene: 12. CDR3 length equals 18 residues. In DNA form, the CDR3 reads TGTGCCACCAGCAGAACCTATCCGGGACTAGCCGCAACCGGGGAGCTGTTTTTT. Translation: CATSRTYPGLAATGELFF.

The chain recombines TRBV10-1 with TRBJ1-5, with 7 bases lining up with TRBD1. The CDR3 runs to 14 residues. In germline, CDR1 is WNHNN, CDR2 SYGVQD (reference sequence). V lost 2 bases and J lost 4; bases outside the gene matches: 2. The CDR3 spells CASSEGTVNQPQHF. The DNA for the CDR3 is TGCGCCAGCAGTGAGGGGACAGTTAATCAGCCCCAGCATTTT.

V and J are TRBV5-1 and TRBJ2-6; 8 bases align to TRBD1. The CDR3 contains 16 residues. CDR1 SGHRS and CDR2 YFSETQ come from the germline V gene. V lost 4 bases, J lost 4 bases, and 7 bases stayed unmatched. The CDR3: CASSAATGAGANVLTF. The DNA of the CDR3 is TGCGCCAGCAGCGCTGCGACAGGGGCCGGGGCCAACGTCCTGACTTTC.

The chain combines TRBV5-6 with TRBJ1-4, with D perhaps matching TRBD1 (6 bases). The CDR3 runs 16 residues. V was shortened by 2 bases and J by 0 bases, with 11 bases between the two germline ends. CDR1 and CDR2 from the germline V gene are SGHDT and YYEEEE. CDR3 sequence: CASSFRGKATNEKLFF. The CDR3 coding sequence is TGTGCCAGCAGCTTCAGGGGAAAGGCAACTAATGAAAAACTGTTTTTT. The entire variable domain, with the rest obtained from reference TRBV5-6 and TRBJ1-4, is as follows: DAGVTQSPTHLIKTRGQQVTLRCSPKSGHDTVSWYQQALGQGPQFIFQYYEEEERQRGNFPDRFSGHQFPNYSSELNVNALLLGDSALYLCASSFRGKATNEKLFFGSGTQLSVL.

The chain recombines TRBV5-1 with TRBJ2-3, with D possibly being TRBD1 (6 bases). Germline V lookup: CDR1 SGHRS, CDR2 YFSETQ. The V end was cut by 2 bases, the J end by 5 bases, with 12 bases between. CDR3 length equals 14 residues. The CDR3 DNA is TGCGCCAGCAGCTTCCAGGGGAGAGGAGATACGCAGTATTTT. Encoded protein: CASSFQGRGDTQYF.

The chain couples TRBV30 to TRBJ2-5; the match to TRBD1 covers 11 bases. Trimming took 0 bases from V and 5 from J; bases not matched to a gene: 8. The germline gives CDR1 GTSNPN, CDR2 SVGIG (reference sequence). CDR3 length: 16 residues. Written as DNA, the CDR3 is TGTGCCTGGAGTGTACTCGGGACAGGGGGTTGGGAGACCCAGTACTTC. This translates into CAWSVLGTGGWETQYF.

This chain uses TRBV28 with TRBJ1-1; D ambiguous. Per germline, CDR1 MDHEN and CDR2 SYDVKM. V lost 6 bases and J lost 5, with 19 bases in between. The CDR3 runs 15 residues. The CDR3 coding sequence is TGTGCCAGCAGCACGAGCCGGGGTAGTTGGACTGAAGCTTTCTTT. This gives the protein CASSTSRGSWTEAFF.

The genes are TRBV29-1 and TRBJ1-1; TRBD1 is a possible D gene (6 bases). The CDR3 spans 14 residues. Germline V CDR1 and CDR2: SQVTM, ANQGSEA. V lost 6 bases and J 4 bases, leaving 18 bases between the germline ends. In DNA form, the CDR3 reads TGCAGCGTGGCCGAGACAGGACCATCCACTGAAGCTTTCTTT. Protein product: CSVAETGPSTEAFF.

The chain employs TRBV5-4 and TRBJ2-5; TRBD1 matches at 7 bases. V shed 4 bases, J shed 4 bases, and the junction held 10 bases outside the gene matches. Germline lookup yields CDR1 SGHNT and CDR2 YYREEE (reference sequence). The CDR3 sequence is 15 residues long. The CDR3 reads CASSGGQVNSETQYF. CDR3 bases: TGTGCCAGCAGCGGAGGACAGGTTAATTCAGAGACCCAGTACTTC.

The V gene is TRBV21-1, the J gene TRBJ1-2; the table assigns TRBD1, which was not confirmed against the DNA. TRBV21-1 is recorded as a pseudogene. The CDR3 contains 16 residues. CDR3 protein: CASSKVTKGRRYGYTF. The CDR3 DNA is TGTGCCAGCAGCAAAGTTACCAAGGGGCGCCGCTATGGCTACACCTTC.

The chain is built from TRBV10-3 and TRBJ1-3; D not resolved. The V gene lost 2 bases and the J gene lost 0 bases, with 8 bases spanning the gap. The length of the CDR3 is 15 residues. Germline loops: CDR1 ENHRY, CDR2 SYGVKD. CDR3 in amino acids: CAISEEEYSGNTIYF. CDR3 bases: TGTGCCATCAGTGAGGAGGAGTACTCTGGAAACACCATATATTTT.

The V call is TRBV2, the J call TRBJ1-1, with D perhaps TRBD1 (5 bases). This CDR3 is 14 amino acids long. Germline V gene sequence: CDR1 SNHLY, CDR2 FYNNEI. The V end lost 4 bases, the J end lost 5 bases, and 14 bases lay between the germline ends. CDR3 region: CASSGQGGRTEAFF. The DNA of the CDR3 is TGTGCCAGCAGTGGCCAGGGAGGTAGGACTGAAGCTTTCTTT.

V and J are TRBV25-1 and TRBJ2-1; 9 bases line up with TRBD1. The CDR3 consists of 16 residues. Germline CDR1 and CDR2: MGHDK and SYGVNS. The trim removed 2 bases at V and 3 bases at J, leaving 5 bases unmatched. The CDR3 reads CASSEGQGKNYNEQFF. The CDR3 DNA follows: TGTGCCAGCAGTGAAGGACAGGGGAAGAACTACAATGAGCAGTTCTTC.

The V and J genes are TRBV5-1 and TRBJ1-1; D is possibly TRBD1 (6 bases). CDR1 SGHRS and CDR2 YFSETQ come from the germline V gene. V was shortened by 4 bases and J by 4 bases, with 14 bases between the two germline ends. The CDR3 has 14 amino acids. Written as DNA, the CDR3 is TGCGCCAGCAGCCCCGGGACATCGGGCACTGAAGCTTTCTTT. The encoded protein is CASSPGTSGTEAFF.

This chain links TRBV7-9 with TRBJ1-2; no definite D call. CDR1 is SEHNR and CDR2 is FQNEAQ in the germline V gene (reference sequence). V was trimmed by 1 base and J by 2 bases, leaving 11 bases between them. The CDR3 is 15 amino acids. The CDR3 bases are TGTGCCAGCAGCTTAGGATCAGGTGGGAACTATGGCTACACCTTC. This encodes CASSLGSGGNYGYTF.